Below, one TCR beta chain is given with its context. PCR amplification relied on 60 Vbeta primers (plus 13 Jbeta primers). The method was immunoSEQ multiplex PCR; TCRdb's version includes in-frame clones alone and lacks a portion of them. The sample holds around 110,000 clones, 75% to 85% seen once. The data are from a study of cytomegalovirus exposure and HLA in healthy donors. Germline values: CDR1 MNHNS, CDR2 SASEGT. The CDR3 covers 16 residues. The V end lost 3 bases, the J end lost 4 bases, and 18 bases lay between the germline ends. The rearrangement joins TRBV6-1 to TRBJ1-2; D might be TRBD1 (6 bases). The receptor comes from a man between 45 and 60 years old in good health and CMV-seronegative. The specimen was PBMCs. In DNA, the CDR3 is TGTGCCAGCAGTGATAGAAACAGGGCGTCTTTCTATGGCTACACCTTC. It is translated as CASSDRNRASFYGYTF.